This entry is about one T cell receptor (beta chain). Its antigen is not known. Making use of molecular barcodes, quantitative 5'-RACE generated TCR beta libraries. TCRdb re-called the 5' RACE reads through MiXCR, storing one row per CDR3 protein. The sample includes around 140,000 distinct CDR3 sequences, about a sixth of them seen just once. The data were obtained in a study of CD8 T cells in ankylosing spondylitis. Study-wide points: Significant enrichment of disease-linked clones was reportedly seen in matched ankylosing spondylitis synovial fluid. Researchers report that disease-linked clones proved CD8+ and relatively rare in peripheral blood. One TCR beta motif, made up of about 8 highly homologous variants, appeared characteristic of ankylosing spondylitis blood. Certain motif variants had earlier been reported in reactive arthritis synovial fluid and blood.

V dropped 5 bases and J dropped 7; count of bases not matched to a gene: 8. This CDR3 is 13 amino acids long. Germline CDR1 is SGDLS and CDR2 is YYNGEE. This chain joins TRBV9 and TRBJ1-2, with 7 bases fitting TRBD1. The sequence was collected from a male donor with ankylosing spondylitis. The sequenced sample consisted of blood, either unsorted or a sorted T cell fraction (not recorded which). Here the CDR3 reads CASRMSRDSGYTF. CDR3 nucleotides: TGTGCCAGCAGAATGTCCCGGGACAGTGGCTACACCTTC.